This TCR beta chain was obtained from a study of CD8 T cells in ankylosing spondylitis. Broader study findings: Existing reports had already noted some motif variants in reactive arthritis synovial fluid and blood. One TCR beta motif, made up of eight or nine highly homologous variants, appeared characteristic of ankylosing spondylitis blood. In ankylosing spondylitis patients, matched synovial fluid reportedly showed significant enrichment of disease-linked clones. Disease-linked clones bore a CD8+ phenotype and were relatively rare in peripheral blood.

This clonotype was seen a few times. What it binds is not known. Libraries of TCR beta came from quantitative 5'-RACE with molecular barcodes. MiXCR, run by TCRdb on the 5' RACE reads, gives a single entry per CDR3 protein. Counted here are hundreds of thousands of distinct CDR3 sequences, about 24% occurring once; the ten biggest clones make up 0.89%. The specimen was blood, either unsorted or a sorted T cell fraction (not recorded which). The TCR sequence derives from a male donor with ankylosing spondylitis.

CDR3 protein: CASSLVTSGSFRTDTQYF. The CDR3 DNA sequence: TGTGCCAGCAGCTTGGTGACTAGCGGGAGCTTCCGCACAGATACGCAGTATTTT. V gene TRBV5-5 combines with J gene TRBJ2-3, with 12 bases identical to TRBD2. After removal of 0 bases from V and 1 base from J, the junction contained 6 bases not matched to a gene. Looked up from germline, CDR1 is SGHKS and CDR2 is YYEKEE (reference sequence). The CDR3 has 18 residues.